The TCR beta chain described here comes from a study of metastatic and nonmetastatic thyroid tumors. Looking at the study overall: Malignant thyroid and benign thyroid patients provided blood and tumor or nodule tissue whose repertoires were compared.

All patients were treatment-naive before thyroid surgery. This CDR3 has 14 amino acids. After removal of 0 bases from V and 6 bases from J, the junction contained 2 bases not matched to a gene. Germline V gives CDR1 SGHNT, CDR2 YYREEE (reference sequence). Ten or more counts support this clone. Through MiXCR, TCRdb re-clonotyped the PCR reads. The table records tens of thousands of clones, about 12% of them present only once. The source of this sequence is a female donor with papillary thyroid cancer or a benign thyroid nodule (not recorded which). Some clones in this sample may be carry-over from other donors' samples. Sequenced sample: blood. The chain employs TRBV5-4 and TRBJ2-7; the match to TRBD2 covers 11 bases. CDR3 protein: CASSLGSGRGEQYF. The CDR3 DNA reads as TGTGCCAGCAGCTTGGGTAGCGGGAGGGGCGAGCAGTACTTC.